The sequence of this T cell receptor (beta chain) was determined in a study of T cell changes during pregnancy in multiple sclerosis. Profiled with immunoSEQ multiplex PCR; TCRdb holds only in-frame clones, not every one. The sample yields fewer than 40,000 clones, about nine tenths seen once. Germline-derived CDR1 and CDR2 are GTSNPN and SVGIG (reference sequence). The CDR3 loop spans 12 amino acids. Trimming removed 4 bases from V and 5 bases from J, with 11 bases in between. This receptor was obtained from a female donor with multiple sclerosis, enrolled in a pregnancy study. The genes are TRBV30 and TRBJ2-5; D perhaps matches TRBD2 (5 bases). Sequences were derived from CD8+ T cells from peripheral blood mononuclear cells, sampled after pregnancy. CDR3 nucleotides: TGTGCCTGGAATACACCGGGGGAGACCCAGTACTTC. It translates to CAWNTPGETQYF.